Presented here are 7 T cell receptor beta chains from one specimen sequenced in a study of graft-versus-host responses after intestinal transplantation. Sequenced by immunoSEQ multiplex PCR; TCRdb stores in-frame clones only, minus some. This sample carries 80,000 to 100,000 clones, 75% to 90% of them seen once, and the ten largest clones take about 15%. Antigen specificity for these receptors is unknown. The sample was unstimulated CD8+ T cells sorted from spleen or lymph node cells, taken before intestinal transplant. These receptors all stem from a human donor who received an intestinal transplant.

To note about this clone: This CDR3 is also generated by other DNA sequences in the sample. The chain links TRBV28 to TRBJ2-1, with 12 nucleotides matching TRBD1. CDR1 is MDHEN, CDR2 SYDVKM, per germline. This CDR3 has 15 residues. Germline trimming cut 7 bases from V and 8 bases from J; bases unmatched to any gene: 9. CDR3 nucleotides: TGTGCCAGCAAAGTTGGGACAGGGGGCGACGATGAGCAGTTCTTC. Amino acid sequence: CASKVGTGGDDEQFF.

The chain carries TRBV5-4 and TRBJ2-5, with D tentatively TRBD1 (6 bases). CDR1 is SGHNT and CDR2 is YYREEE in the germline V gene (reference sequence). The CDR3 loop spans 18 amino acids. V was clipped by 0 bases and J by 7 bases, with 25 bases between them. The CDR3 DNA reads as TGTGCCAGCAGCTTGGCCGGAATACGGGACATCCCTAGGCGGACCCAGTACTTC. Protein product: CASSLAGIRDIPRRTQYF. Drawing the rest from reference TRBV5-4 and TRBJ2-5, the complete variable domain is ETGVTQSPTHLIKTRGQQVTLRCSSQSGHNTVSWYQQALGQGPQFIFQYYREEENGRGNFPPRFSGLQFPNYSSELNVNALELDDSALYLCASSLAGIRDIPRRTQYFGPGTRLLVL.

This clone was seen only once. The chain employs TRBV5-5 and TRBJ1-5; 8 nucleotides line up with TRBD1. V shed 2 bases and J 1 base; nucleotides not matched to a gene: 5. This CDR3 spans 16 amino acids. Per germline, CDR1 SGHKS and CDR2 YYEKEE (reference sequence). The CDR3 here is CASSFFRGPSNQPQHF. Written as DNA, the CDR3 is TGTGCCAGCAGCTTCTTCAGGGGGCCAAGCAATCAGCCCCAGCATTTT.

The chain joins TRBV5-4 to TRBJ2-3, with D perhaps being TRBD1 or TRBD2 (5 bases each). Germline V gene lookup returns CDR1 SGHNT and CDR2 YYREEE (reference sequence). The CDR3 extends over 15 amino acids. V lost 4 bases and J 4 bases, leaving 16 bases between the germline ends. The CDR3 is CASSPDPGAADTQYF. Written as DNA, the CDR3 is TGTGCCAGCAGCCCGGACCCCGGGGCAGCAGATACGCAGTATTTT. Full variable domain (outside the CDR3, taken from reference TRBV5-4 and TRBJ2-3): ETGVTQSPTHLIKTRGQQVTLRCSSQSGHNTVSWYQQALGQGPQFIFQYYREEENGRGNFPPRFSGLQFPNYSSELNVNALELDDSALYLCASSPDPGAADTQYFGPGTRLTVL.

The chain carries TRBV6-1 and TRBJ1-5; no definite D call. CDR3 size: 15 residues. V lost 6 bases to trimming and J lost 2 bases, with 14 bases between them. In germline, CDR1 is MNHNS, CDR2 SASEGT. For the CDR3, the DNA is TGTGCCAGCAGCGAGAGGCAGGTACGCAATCAGCCCCAGCATTTT. Translation gives CASSERQVRNQPQHF.

The rearrangement uses TRBV4-1 and TRBJ2-5, with 14 positions matching TRBD2. The length of the CDR3 is 17 residues. Trimming took 1 base from V and 2 from J; bases not matched to a gene: 3. Germline V gene sequence: CDR1 MGHRA, CDR2 YSYEKL. In DNA, the CDR3 is TGCGCCAGCAGCCAAGTGGGACTAGCGGGGGTACAAGAGACCCAGTACTTC. The encoded protein is CASSQVGLAGVQETQYF.

With respect to this clone: In the same sample, other DNA sequences code for this CDR3. V is TRBV28 and J is TRBJ2-5; 8 positions match TRBD2. V gave up 2 bases and J gave up 1 base; unmatched junction bases: 15. The CDR3 extends over 19 amino acids. Germline V gene sequence: CDR1 MDHEN, CDR2 SYDVKM. The CDR3, as DNA: TGTGCCAGCAGTTTAGTGATCCCGGGGGGGGGCCAGGTCCAAGAGACCCAGTACTTC. This encodes CASSLVIPGGGQVQETQYF.